This T cell receptor (beta chain) was sequenced during a study of shared clonotypes between healthy human individuals. Notes on the study in general: All-four-donor shared clonotypes had higher generation probabilities than non-shared clonotypes did. Sampling involved blood alone; tissue repertoires likely differ. Since donors were few, the genetic and exposure-history diversity represented was limited.

Worth noting for this clone: Its antigen remains unidentified.

CD45RO-negative, CCR7-selected cells formed the naive CD8 fraction, which excluded terminally differentiated effector memory CD45RA+ cells. None of the donors, who were healthy HIV-negative adults, had recently had acute infections or vaccinations. V lost 4 bases and J 5 bases, leaving 14 bases between the germline ends. CDR1 LNHDA and CDR2 SQIVND come from the germline V gene (reference sequence). The CDR3 is 14 residues long. The data were produced by immunoSEQ multiplex PCR, yet TCRdb's version contains in-frame clones alone and is incomplete. This table holds about 590,000 clones, around 95% found once.

Sequenced input: naive CD8+ T cells sorted from blood. The genes are TRBV19 and TRBJ1-1; D might be TRBD1 (6 bases). This TCR derives from a woman in her thirties in good health. CDR3 sequence reads: CASSNQGLGTEAFF. The CDR3 nucleotides are TGTGCCAGTAGTAATCAGGGGCTGGGGACTGAAGCTTTCTTT.